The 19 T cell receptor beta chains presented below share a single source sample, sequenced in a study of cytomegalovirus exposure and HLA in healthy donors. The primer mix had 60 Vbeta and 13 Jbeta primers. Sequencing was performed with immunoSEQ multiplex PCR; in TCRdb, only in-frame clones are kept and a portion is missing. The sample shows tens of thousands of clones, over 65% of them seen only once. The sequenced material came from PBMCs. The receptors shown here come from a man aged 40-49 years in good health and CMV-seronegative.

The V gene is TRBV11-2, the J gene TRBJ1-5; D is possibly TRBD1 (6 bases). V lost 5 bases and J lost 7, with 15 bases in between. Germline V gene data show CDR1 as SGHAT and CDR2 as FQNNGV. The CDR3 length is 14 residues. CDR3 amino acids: CASSLGGGGQPQHF. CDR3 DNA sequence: TGTGCCAGCAGCCTCGGGGGCGGGGGGCAGCCCCAGCATTTT.

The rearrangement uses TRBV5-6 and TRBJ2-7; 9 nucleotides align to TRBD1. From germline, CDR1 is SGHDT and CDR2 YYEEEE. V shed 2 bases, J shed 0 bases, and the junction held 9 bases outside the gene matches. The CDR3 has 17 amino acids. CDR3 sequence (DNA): TGTGCCAGCAGCTTAGACCCCGGGACAGGGACCTCCTACGAGCAGTACTTC. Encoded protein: CASSLDPGTGTSYEQYF.

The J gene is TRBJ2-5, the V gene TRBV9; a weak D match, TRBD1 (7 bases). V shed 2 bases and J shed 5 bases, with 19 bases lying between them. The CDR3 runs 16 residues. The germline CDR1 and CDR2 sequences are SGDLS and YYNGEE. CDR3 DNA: TGTGCCAGCAGCGTGGGAGGACAGGCCTCCCGGGAGACCCAGTACTTC. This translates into CASSVGGQASRETQYF.

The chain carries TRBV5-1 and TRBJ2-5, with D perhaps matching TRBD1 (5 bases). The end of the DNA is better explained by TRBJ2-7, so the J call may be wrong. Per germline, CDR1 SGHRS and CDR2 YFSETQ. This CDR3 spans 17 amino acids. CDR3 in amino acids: CASRLSRVAGWGSEQYF. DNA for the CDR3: TGCGCCAGCAGACTCAGCAGGGTGGCAGGGTGGGGCTCCGAGCAGTACTTC.

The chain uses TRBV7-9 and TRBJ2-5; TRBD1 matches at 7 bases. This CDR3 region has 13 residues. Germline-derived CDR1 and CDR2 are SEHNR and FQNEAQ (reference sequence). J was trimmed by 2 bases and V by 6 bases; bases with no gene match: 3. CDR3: CASRSGQQETQYF. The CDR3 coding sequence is TGTGCCAGCAGGTCGGGACAGCAAGAGACCCAGTACTTC.

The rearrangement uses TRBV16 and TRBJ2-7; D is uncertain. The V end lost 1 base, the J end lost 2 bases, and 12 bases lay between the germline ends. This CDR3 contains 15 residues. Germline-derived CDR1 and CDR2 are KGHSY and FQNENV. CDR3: CASSQWSGKPYEQYF. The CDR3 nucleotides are TGTGCCAGCAGCCAATGGTCGGGTAAGCCCTACGAGCAGTACTTC.

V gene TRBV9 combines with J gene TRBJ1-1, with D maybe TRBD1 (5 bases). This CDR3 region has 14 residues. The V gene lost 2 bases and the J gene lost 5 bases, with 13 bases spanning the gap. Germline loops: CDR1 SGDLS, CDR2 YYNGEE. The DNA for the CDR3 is TGTGCCAGCAGCGTTACCGGACAAAGTACTGAAGCTTTCTTT. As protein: CASSVTGQSTEAFF.

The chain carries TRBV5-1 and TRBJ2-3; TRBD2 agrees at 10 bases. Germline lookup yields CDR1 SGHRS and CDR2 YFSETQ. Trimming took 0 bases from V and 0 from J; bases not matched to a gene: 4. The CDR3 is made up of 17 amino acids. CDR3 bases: TGCGCCAGCAGCTTGGCGACTAGCGGGTCGAGCACAGATACGCAGTATTTT. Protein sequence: CASSLATSGSSTDTQYF.

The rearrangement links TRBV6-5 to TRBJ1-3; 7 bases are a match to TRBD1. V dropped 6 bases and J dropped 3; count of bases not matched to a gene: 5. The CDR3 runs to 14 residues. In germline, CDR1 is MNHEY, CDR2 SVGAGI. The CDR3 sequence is CASRLRDSGNTIYF. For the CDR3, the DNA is TGTGCCAGCAGGCTCAGGGACAGTGGAAACACCATATATTTT.

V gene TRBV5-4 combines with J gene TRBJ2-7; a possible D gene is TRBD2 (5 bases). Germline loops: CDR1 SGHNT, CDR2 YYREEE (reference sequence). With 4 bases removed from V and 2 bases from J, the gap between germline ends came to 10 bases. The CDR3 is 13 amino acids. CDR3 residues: CASSPRGTYEQYF. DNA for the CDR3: TGTGCCAGCAGCCCCCGGGGAACCTACGAGCAGTACTTC.

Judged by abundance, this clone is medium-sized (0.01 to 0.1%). Written as DNA, the CDR3 is TGTGCCAGCAGTTACCTGGGACAGGGAAACGAGCAGTACTTC. Protein: CASSYLGQGNEQYF. J is TRBJ2-7 and V is TRBV6-5; 9 nucleotides align to TRBD1. The CDR3 is 14 amino acids. Germline-derived CDR1 and CDR2 are MNHEY and SVGAGI. Losses at the gene ends were 2 bases for V and 5 bases for J; bases not matched to a gene: 4.

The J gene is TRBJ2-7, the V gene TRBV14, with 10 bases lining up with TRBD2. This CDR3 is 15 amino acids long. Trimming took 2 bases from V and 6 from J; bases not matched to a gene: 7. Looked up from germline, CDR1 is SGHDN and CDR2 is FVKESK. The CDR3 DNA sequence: TGTGCCAGCAGCCAAAGCGGGAGGGCCTTCCCCGAGCAGTACTTC. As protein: CASSQSGRAFPEQYF.

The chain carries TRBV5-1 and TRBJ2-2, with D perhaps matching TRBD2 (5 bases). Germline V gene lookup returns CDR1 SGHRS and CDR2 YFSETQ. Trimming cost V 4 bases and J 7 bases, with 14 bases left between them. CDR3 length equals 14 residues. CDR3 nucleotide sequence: TGCGCCAGCAGCCAACTGACTGCGGGCGGGGAGCTGTTTTTT. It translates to CASSQLTAGGELFF.

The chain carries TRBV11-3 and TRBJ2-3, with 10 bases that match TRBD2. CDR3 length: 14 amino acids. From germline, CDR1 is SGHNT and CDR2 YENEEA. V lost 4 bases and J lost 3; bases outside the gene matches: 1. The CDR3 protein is CASSSGLATDTQYF. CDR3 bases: TGTGCCAGCAGCTCGGGACTAGCGACAGATACGCAGTATTTT.

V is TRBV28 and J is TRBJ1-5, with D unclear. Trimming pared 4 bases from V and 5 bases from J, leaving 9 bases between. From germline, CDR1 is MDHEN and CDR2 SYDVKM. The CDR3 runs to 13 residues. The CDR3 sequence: CASSSRPHQPQHF. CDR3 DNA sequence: TGTGCCAGCAGTTCTAGACCTCATCAGCCCCAGCATTTT. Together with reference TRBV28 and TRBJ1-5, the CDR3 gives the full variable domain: DVKVTQSSRYLVKRTGEKVFLECVQDMDHENMFWYRQDPGLGLRLIYFSYDVKMKEKGDIPEGYSVSREKKERFSLILESASTNQTSMYLCASSSRPHQPQHFGDGTRLSIL.

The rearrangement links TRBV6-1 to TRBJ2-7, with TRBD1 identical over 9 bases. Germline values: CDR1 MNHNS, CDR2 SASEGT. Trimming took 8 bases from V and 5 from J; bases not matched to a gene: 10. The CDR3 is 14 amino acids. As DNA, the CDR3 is TGTGCCAGCGGGGCCGGGACAGGGAGGAACGAGCAGTACTTC. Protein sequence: CASGAGTGRNEQYF.

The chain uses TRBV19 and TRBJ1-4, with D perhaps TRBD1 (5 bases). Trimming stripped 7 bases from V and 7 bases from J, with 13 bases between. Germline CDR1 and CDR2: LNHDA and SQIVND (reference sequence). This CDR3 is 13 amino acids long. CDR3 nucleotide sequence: TGTGCCAGTAACCACGGGACTTTTGAAAAACTGTTTTTT. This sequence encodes CASNHGTFEKLFF.

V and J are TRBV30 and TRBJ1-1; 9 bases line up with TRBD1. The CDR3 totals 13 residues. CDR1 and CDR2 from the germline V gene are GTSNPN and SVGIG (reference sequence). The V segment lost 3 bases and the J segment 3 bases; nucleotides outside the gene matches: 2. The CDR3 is CAWSGQGYTEAFF. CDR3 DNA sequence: TGTGCCTGGAGCGGACAGGGGTACACTGAAGCTTTCTTT.

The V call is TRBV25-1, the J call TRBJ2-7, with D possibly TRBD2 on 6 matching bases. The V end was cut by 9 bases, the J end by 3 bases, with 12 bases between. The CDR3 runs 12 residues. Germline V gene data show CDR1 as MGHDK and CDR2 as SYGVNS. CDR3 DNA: TGTGCCAGTGGGACGGGAGACTACGAGCAGTACTTC. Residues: CASGTGDYEQYF.